One sample yielded the 27 T cell receptor beta chains listed below, sequenced in a study of shared clonotypes between healthy human individuals. CD45RO-negative, CCR7-selected cells formed the naive CD8 fraction, which excluded terminally differentiated effector memory CD45RA+ cells. Sequencing was performed with immunoSEQ multiplex PCR; in TCRdb, only in-frame clones are kept and a portion is missing. The table has hundreds of thousands of clones, around 92% seen once. The sequenced material came from naive CD8+ T cells sorted from blood. The receptor set was obtained from a man younger than 40 in good health.

The chain is built from TRBV5-8 and TRBJ2-7, with D perhaps matching TRBD1 or TRBD2 (5 bases each). V lost 3 bases and J 3 bases, leaving 10 bases between the germline ends. Germline-derived CDR1 and CDR2 are SGHTS and YDEGEE. The CDR3 length is 13 residues. CDR3: CASSSGGGYEQYF. CDR3 DNA: TGTGCCAGCAGCTCCGGTGGGGGCTACGAGCAGTACTTC. Based on the CDR3 plus reference TRBV5-8 and TRBJ2-7, the full variable domain is EAGVTQSPTHLIKTRGQQATLRCSPISGHTSVYWYQQALGLGLQFLLWYDEGEERNRGNFPPRFSGRQFPNYSSELNVNALELEDSALYLCASSSGGGYEQYFGPGTRLTVT.

The V call is TRBV27, the J call TRBJ2-7; D remains ambiguous. The germline gives CDR1 MNHEY, CDR2 SMNVEV (reference sequence). V lost 0 bases and J 7 bases, leaving 16 bases between the germline ends. The CDR3 covers 15 residues. Here the CDR3 DNA reads TGTGCCAGCAGTTTATCCGTGGGAACCTTTAGGGAGCAGTACTTC. Translation gives CASSLSVGTFREQYF.

The rearrangement joins TRBV25-1 to TRBJ1-5; D uncertain. The CDR3 has 13 amino acids. Germline CDR1 MGHDK, CDR2 SYGVNS. V lost 5 bases, J lost 3 bases, and 8 bases lay in between. The DNA of the CDR3 is TGTGCCAGCAGTCCGTCCGCCAATCAGCCCCAGCATTTT. Translation gives CASSPSANQPQHF. Complete variable domain (other parts from reference TRBV25-1 and TRBJ1-5): EADIYQTPRYLVIGTGKKITLECSQTMGHDKMYWYQQDPGMELHLIHYSYGVNSTEKGDLSSESTVSRIRTEHFPLTLESARPSHTSQYLCASSPSANQPQHFGDGTRLSIL.

The V call is TRBV5-4, the J call TRBJ2-3, with 7 bases fitting TRBD2. The V gene's germline CDR1 is SGHNT and CDR2 YYREEE (reference sequence). After removal of 3 bases from V and 1 base from J, the junction contained 14 bases not matched to a gene. The CDR3 covers 18 residues. Here the CDR3 reads CASSSFPEAGDGTDTQYF. DNA for the CDR3: TGTGCCAGCAGCTCTTTTCCGGAGGCGGGAGACGGCACAGATACGCAGTATTTT.

The chain recombines TRBV5-5 with TRBJ2-1; no reliable D call. This CDR3 is 15 amino acids long. V shed 4 bases and J shed 12 bases, with 23 bases lying between them. Germline loops: CDR1 SGHKS, CDR2 YYEKEE (reference sequence). The CDR3 reads CASSPLLFGNFGQFF. DNA for the CDR3: TGTGCCAGCAGCCCGCTTCTTTTTGGGAACTTCGGGCAGTTCTTC.

The rearrangement joins TRBV30 to TRBJ2-1; D ambiguous. V lost 8 bases, J lost 4 bases, and 21 bases lay in between. Germline V gene lookup returns CDR1 GTSNPN and CDR2 SVGIG (reference sequence). This CDR3 has 15 amino acids. Here the CDR3 reads CANSIGLELYNEQFF. The DNA of the CDR3 is TGTGCCAACTCCATTGGGCTAGAACTTTACAATGAGCAGTTCTTC.

Comment on this clone: At one of its ends the junction is not consistent with the germline gene, which may arise from a read error. The chain links TRBV5-6 to TRBJ2-7; 9 positions agree with TRBD1. The CDR3 loop spans 14 amino acids. Germline V lookup: CDR1 SGHDT, CDR2 YYEEEE. CDR3 sequence (DNA): TGTGCCAGCAGCCCGCCTGAGGGACAGGGTATCCCAGGCTTC. Protein: CASSPPEGQGIPGF. Supplemented by reference TRBV5-6 and TRBJ2-7, the full variable domain reads DAGVTQSPTHLIKTRGQQVTLRCSPKSGHDTVSWYQQALGQGPQFIFQYYEEEERQRGNFPDRFSGHQFPNYSSELNVNALLLGDSALYLCASSPPEGQGIPGFGPGTRLTVT.

The CDR3 spells CASSERAQGWTEAFF. In DNA form, the CDR3 reads TGTGCCAGCAGTGAAAGGGCACAGGGGTGGACTGAAGCTTTCTTT. The chain recombines TRBV6-1 with TRBJ1-1; 7 bases align to TRBD1. The CDR3 is 15 residues long. In germline, CDR1 is MNHNS, CDR2 SASEGT. V lost 2 bases to trimming and J lost 5 bases; unmatched junction nucleotides: 8.

In DNA, the CDR3 is TGTGCCAGCAGTCCCTCGTTAAACACCGGGGAGCTGTTTTTT. Protein: CASSPSLNTGELFF. V usage is TRBV2 and J usage is TRBJ2-2; no reliable D call. Trimming removed 5 bases at V and 2 bases at J, with 9 bases between. Germline CDR1 is SNHLY and CDR2 is FYNNEI. This CDR3 region has 14 residues.

The rearrangement uses TRBV27 and TRBJ1-2; tentatively, D is TRBD1 (5 bases). Germline CDR1 and CDR2: MNHEY and SMNVEV (reference sequence). The V and J ends lost 7 bases and 1 base respectively, with 16 bases between them. The CDR3 covers 15 residues. In DNA form, the CDR3 reads TGTGCCAGCAACCAAAGAGGGGCGCTTAACTATGGCTACACCTTC. It is translated as CASNQRGALNYGYTF.

In this sample, this clone turned up once. The chain uses TRBV28 and TRBJ2-3; TRBD2 matches 8 bases. This CDR3 has 17 residues. The J segment lost 0 bases and the V segment lost 7 bases, leaving 12 bases of the junction unmatched. Germline loops: CDR1 MDHEN, CDR2 SYDVKM. The CDR3 nucleotides read TGTGCCAGCAAGGCTAGCGGGTTCTCCTCTAGCACAGATACGCAGTATTTT. Translation: CASKASGFSSSTDTQYF.

This rearrangement joins TRBV18 to TRBJ2-7; TRBD2 aligns across 8 bases. The V and J ends lost 3 bases and 3 bases, in that order; junction bases with no gene match: 10. This CDR3 region has 16 residues. CDR1 and CDR2 (germline): KGHSH, LQKENI. The CDR3: CASSPGGSGASYEQYF. CDR3 coding DNA: TGTGCCAGCTCACCCGGGGGTAGCGGGGCGAGCTACGAGCAGTACTTC.

The chain is built from TRBV2 and TRBJ2-1, with D tentatively TRBD1 or TRBD2 (5 bases each). The V end lost 0 bases, the J end lost 4 bases, and 16 bases lay between the germline ends. Germline V gene data show CDR1 as SNHLY and CDR2 as FYNNEI. This CDR3 has 17 amino acids. The CDR3 DNA reads TGTGCCAGCAGTGAAGCGCTTCGGGACCCCGTATACAATGAGCAGTTCTTC. It codes for CASSEALRDPVYNEQFF.

Of note for this clone: Relative to the germline gene, one junction end is altered; a read error may explain this. The chain links TRBV7-7 to TRBJ2-5; D uncertain. The CDR3 runs to 16 residues. The V gene's germline CDR1 is SSHAT and CDR2 FNYEAQ (reference sequence). For the CDR3, the DNA is TGTGCTAGCAGCACCTCTCCCTGGGATTTGGGAGAGACCCAGTACTTC. Amino acid sequence: CASSTSPWDLGETQYF.

In the case of this clone: The junction does not match germline at one end; this may be a read error. The genes are TRBV12-5 and TRBJ1-2; unclear D gene. Germline CDR1 is LGHNT and CDR2 is FRNRAP. The CDR3 is made up of 17 amino acids. The CDR3 DNA follows: TGTGCTAGTGCTTTGGAGAGGAATTCTTTACTAGACTATGGCTACACCTTC. Protein: CASALERNSLLDYGYTF.

The chain joins TRBV7-6 to TRBJ2-5, with D perhaps matching TRBD1 (5 bases). Germline values: CDR1 SGHVS, CDR2 FNYEAQ. V shed 1 base and J shed 4 bases, with 22 bases lying between them. The CDR3 consists of 18 residues. The DNA for the CDR3 is TGTGCCAGCAGCTTAGTCGGGTTCTCAGGGCGCAGCCCAGAGACCCAGTACTTC. It specifies CASSLVGFSGRSPETQYF.

The rearrangement links TRBV19 to TRBJ1-1, with D possibly being TRBD1 (5 bases). There are 15 residues in the CDR3. Germline-derived CDR1 and CDR2 are LNHDA and SQIVND (reference sequence). Trimming cost V 2 bases and J 0 bases, with 10 bases left between them. CDR3 nucleotides: TGTGCCAGTAGTATAACAGGCCCTATGAACACTGAAGCTTTCTTT. The encoded protein is CASSITGPMNTEAFF.

The rearrangement joins TRBV2 to TRBJ2-2, with D perhaps TRBD2 (5 bases). This CDR3 comprises 17 residues. V lost 0 bases to trimming and J lost 3 bases, with 14 bases between them. Germline V gene sequence: CDR1 SNHLY, CDR2 FYNNEI. In nucleotides, the CDR3 is TGTGCCAGCAGTGAAGCGCTGGACGGGAAATACACCGGGGAGCTGTTTTTT. Residues: CASSEALDGKYTGELFF.

The V gene is TRBV19, the J gene TRBJ2-1; D may be TRBD1 (6 bases). Germline CDR1 reads LNHDA; CDR2 reads SQIVND (reference sequence). Deletions cut 7 bases from V and 5 bases from J, with 21 bases between. The CDR3 runs 16 residues. In nucleotides, the CDR3 is TGTGCCAGTACAGACCACTACGCTGGGACAAACAATGAGCAGTTCTTC. This gives the protein CASTDHYAGTNNEQFF.

The J gene is TRBJ2-1, the V gene TRBV7-9; 7 positions agree with TRBD1. V lost 4 bases to trimming and J lost 0 bases; unmatched junction nucleotides: 9. From germline, CDR1 is SEHNR and CDR2 FQNEAQ (reference sequence). The CDR3 is 17 amino acids. CDR3 nucleotide sequence: TGTGCCAGCAGCTCAACTAGGTGGGACAGCTCCTACAATGAGCAGTTCTTC. It encodes CASSSTRWDSSYNEQFF.

The sample holds a few counts of this clone. The chain combines TRBV2 with TRBJ1-2, with D possibly matching TRBD1 (6 bases). The CDR3 totals 13 residues. Germline loops: CDR1 SNHLY, CDR2 FYNNEI. The V end was cut by 8 bases, the J end by 0 bases, with 10 bases between. CDR3 residues: CASPTGPNYGYTF. In DNA, the CDR3 is TGTGCCAGCCCCACAGGGCCTAACTATGGCTACACCTTC.

This clone is a singleton in its sample. The V and J genes are TRBV11-2 and TRBJ2-3, with a possible D match to TRBD2 (6 bases). CDR3 length: 15 residues. Germline assignment: CDR1 SGHAT and CDR2 FQNNGV. Trimming left V 6 bases short and J 1 base short, with 14 bases between. CDR3 DNA: TGTGCCAGCAGAGATAAGGCTAGCGGCACAGATACGCAGTATTTT. Protein sequence: CASRDKASGTDTQYF.

The V and J genes are TRBV13 and TRBJ2-1; 7 bases agree with TRBD1. Germline V gives CDR1 PRHDT, CDR2 FYEKMQ (reference sequence). This CDR3 spans 16 amino acids. V was pared by 7 bases and J by 4 bases, with 13 bases of the junction left unmatched. In DNA, the CDR3 is TGTGCCAGCACATGCGAACGGGACAGCCCTTACAATGAGCAGTTCTTC. As protein: CASTCERDSPYNEQFF.

The rearrangement joins TRBV27 to TRBJ1-1, with TRBD1 matching over 8 bases. The length of the CDR3 is 14 residues. The germline CDR1 and CDR2 sequences are MNHEY and SMNVEV (reference sequence). Trimming at V came to 5 bases and at J to 4 bases, leaving 6 bases not matched to a gene. DNA for the CDR3: TGTGCCAGCAGTCCGGTAACAGGGGGCACTGAAGCTTTCTTT. It encodes CASSPVTGGTEAFF.

The chain carries TRBV27 and TRBJ2-7; D is ambiguous. This CDR3 contains 12 residues. V lost 10 bases and J lost 0, with 10 bases in between. From germline, CDR1 is MNHEY and CDR2 SMNVEV (reference sequence). This CDR3 reads CATSPSSYEQYF. The CDR3 DNA reads TGTGCCACCTCACCGAGCTCCTACGAGCAGTACTTC.

This clone occurred once. The V call is TRBV2, the J call TRBJ2-7; D unclear. The CDR3 covers 11 residues. The V end was cut by 7 bases, the J end by 1 base, with 5 bases between. The germline CDR1 and CDR2 sequences are SNHLY and FYNNEI. This CDR3 is CASTRSYEQYF. The CDR3 region has the DNA TGTGCCAGCACACGATCCTACGAGCAGTACTTC.

This clone was detected a few times. This chain joins TRBV10-1 and TRBJ2-7; D gene ambiguous. The CDR3 is made up of 13 amino acids. Trimming left V 3 bases short and J 0 bases short, with 6 bases between. Germline lookup yields CDR1 WNHNN and CDR2 SYGVQD (reference sequence). The CDR3 reads CASSDQSSYEQYF. CDR3 nucleotide sequence: TGCGCCAGCAGTGACCAGAGCTCCTACGAGCAGTACTTC.